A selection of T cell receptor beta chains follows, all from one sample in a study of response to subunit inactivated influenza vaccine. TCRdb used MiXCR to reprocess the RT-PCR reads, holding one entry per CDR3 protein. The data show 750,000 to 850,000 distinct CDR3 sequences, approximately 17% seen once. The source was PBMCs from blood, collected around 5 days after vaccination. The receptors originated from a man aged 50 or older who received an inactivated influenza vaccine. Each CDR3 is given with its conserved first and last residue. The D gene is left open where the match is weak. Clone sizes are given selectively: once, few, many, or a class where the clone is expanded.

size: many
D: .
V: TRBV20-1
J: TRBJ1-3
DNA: TGCAGTGCTTCTAAACTACCGTCCTCTGGAAACACCATATATTTT
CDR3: CSASKLPSSGNTIYF

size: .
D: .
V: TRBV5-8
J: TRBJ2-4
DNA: TGTGCCATCGTGAAGTGGAAGCACATTCAGTACTTC
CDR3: CAIVKWKHIQYF

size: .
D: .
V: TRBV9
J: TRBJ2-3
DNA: TGTGCCAGCAGCGTAGATGCGGACTCACCGCGTCCCGATACGCAGTATTTT
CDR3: CASSVDADSPRPDTQYF

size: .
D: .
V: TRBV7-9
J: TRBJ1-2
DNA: TGTGCCAGCAGCTTATTAAATTGGACTCCCCACTATGGCTACACCTTC
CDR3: CASSLLNWTPHYGYTF

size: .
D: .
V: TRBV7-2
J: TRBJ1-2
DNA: TGTGCCAGCAGCTTAGGATTATCGGGATTCTATGGCTACACCTTC
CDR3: CASSLGLSGFYGYTF

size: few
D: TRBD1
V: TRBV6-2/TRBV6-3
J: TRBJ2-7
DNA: TGTGCCAGCAGCTACAGGGGCGACTATGGCTACGAGCAGTACTTC
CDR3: CASSYRGDYGYEQYF

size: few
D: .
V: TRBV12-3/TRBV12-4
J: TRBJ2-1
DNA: TGTGCCAGCACCACCGGAGGAGTGTCTAATGAGCAGTTCTTC
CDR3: CASTTGGVSNEQFF

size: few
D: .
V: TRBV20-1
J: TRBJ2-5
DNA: TGCAGTGCTAGGGACACAGTGAAAGAGACCCAGTACTTC
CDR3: CSARDTVKETQYF

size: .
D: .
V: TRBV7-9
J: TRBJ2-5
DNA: TGTGCCAGCAGGATCCAGGGTGCAGAGACCCAGTACTTC
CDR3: CASRIQGAETQYF

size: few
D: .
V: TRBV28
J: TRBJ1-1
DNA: TGTGCCAGCAGGTTCAGGGGAAACACTGAAGCTTTCTTT
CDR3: CASRFRGNTEAFF

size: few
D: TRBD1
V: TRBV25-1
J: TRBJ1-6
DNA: TGTGCCAGCAGTGAATTAGACAGGGACAACTCACCCCTCCACTTT
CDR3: CASSELDRDNSPLHF

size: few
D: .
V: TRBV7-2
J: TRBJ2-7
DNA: TGTGCCAGCAGCTTAGATTCGTTCGAGCAGTACTTC
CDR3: CASSLDSFEQYF

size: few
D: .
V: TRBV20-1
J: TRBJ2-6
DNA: TGCAGTGCTCCTTTAGGGTTCGTCTCTGGGGCCAACGTCCTGACTTTC
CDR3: CSAPLGFVSGANVLTF